The rows below give T cell receptor beta chains drawn from one sample of a study of T cell responses to AZD1222 COVID-19 vaccine. Sequencing was performed with immunoSEQ multiplex PCR; in TCRdb, only in-frame clones are kept and a portion is missing. In the table there are roughly 150,000 clones, about 91% of which are singletons. The sequencing here drew on peripheral blood, taken on day 0 of AZD1222 vaccination. The receptors were gathered from an adult in good health. Both conserved end residues are part of each CDR3. Each record gives: D gene, clone size, J gene, V gene, CDR3 DNA, CDR3 protein. A D gene is named only where the DNA matches it firmly. Size is omitted from some rows. Given values are once, few, many or a class for expanded clones.

d_call: TRBD1
clone_size: NA
j_call: TRBJ2-7
v_call: TRBV5-5
cdr3_nt: TGTGCCAGCAGCGGCCGGGACAGGGACTACGAGCAGTACTTC
cdr3_aa: CASSGRDRDYEQYF

d_call: NA
clone_size: once
j_call: TRBJ1-2
v_call: TRBV9
cdr3_nt: TGTGCCAGCAGCGTAGACTTAGTCCCTGGCTACACCTTC
cdr3_aa: CASSVDLVPGYTF

d_call: NA
clone_size: NA
j_call: TRBJ1-4
v_call: TRBV7-9
cdr3_nt: TGTGCCAGCAGCTTAGCGCTAGGGACCCAGGCATCGGGAAAACTGTTTTTT
cdr3_aa: CASSLALGTQASGKLFF

d_call: TRBD1
clone_size: NA
j_call: TRBJ2-7
v_call: TRBV28
cdr3_nt: TGTGCCAGCAGTTCTCGGACAGGTTACTCCTACGAGCAGTACTTC
cdr3_aa: CASSSRTGYSYEQYF

d_call: NA
clone_size: NA
j_call: TRBJ1-2
v_call: TRBV6-5
cdr3_nt: TGTGCCAGCAGTCCGGTTCGTCGGGGCTACACCTTC
cdr3_aa: CASSPVRRGYTF

d_call: TRBD1
clone_size: NA
j_call: TRBJ2-3
v_call: TRBV6-2/TRBV6-3
cdr3_nt: TGTGCCAGCAGTTATCCGGACAGGGACCCCAGCACAGATACGCAGTATTTT
cdr3_aa: CASSYPDRDPSTDTQYF

d_call: NA
clone_size: NA
j_call: TRBJ1-3
v_call: TRBV7-8
cdr3_nt: TGTGCCAGCAGCCCGCCGGTCCAGGGCTCTGGAAACACCATATATTTT
cdr3_aa: CASSPPVQGSGNTIYF

d_call: NA
clone_size: NA
j_call: TRBJ2-1
v_call: TRBV30
cdr3_nt: TGTGCCTCCTCGCAAGATAGTGAGCAGTTCTTC
cdr3_aa: CASSQDSEQFF

d_call: NA
clone_size: NA
j_call: TRBJ2-2
v_call: TRBV6-5
cdr3_nt: TGTGCCAGCAGTAAACAGGGCTCGAGCACCGGGGAGCTGTTTTTT
cdr3_aa: CASSKQGSSTGELFF

d_call: TRBD2
clone_size: NA
j_call: TRBJ2-1
v_call: TRBV27
cdr3_nt: TGTGCCAGCAGTTCGGGGAGGGGACTAGCGTACAATGAGCAGTTCTTC
cdr3_aa: CASSSGRGLAYNEQFF

d_call: NA
clone_size: NA
j_call: TRBJ1-5
v_call: TRBV12-5
cdr3_nt: TGTGCTAGTGGTCCAGAGAAGGTGGGGAAACAGCCCCAGCATTTT
cdr3_aa: CASGPEKVGKQPQHF

d_call: TRBD1
clone_size: NA
j_call: TRBJ2-7
v_call: TRBV24-1
cdr3_nt: TGTGCCACCAGTGATTTAAATGGACAGGCCTACGAGCAGTACTTC
cdr3_aa: CATSDLNGQAYEQYF

d_call: TRBD1
clone_size: once
j_call: TRBJ1-5
v_call: TRBV28
cdr3_nt: TGTGCCAGCAGTCTACGACTAACAGGGGGCAATCAGCCCCAGCATTTT
cdr3_aa: CASSLRLTGGNQPQHF

d_call: NA
clone_size: NA
j_call: TRBJ2-7
v_call: TRBV11-3
cdr3_nt: TGTGCCAGCAGCTTAGATGAAGACAGGTTGCGCTACGAGCAGTACTTC
cdr3_aa: CASSLDEDRLRYEQYF

d_call: TRBD1
clone_size: NA
j_call: TRBJ2-1
v_call: TRBV7-9
cdr3_nt: TGTGCCAGCAGCTCATCCGACAGGGACAATGAGCAGTTCTTC
cdr3_aa: CASSSSDRDNEQFF

d_call: NA
clone_size: NA
j_call: TRBJ2-3
v_call: TRBV14
cdr3_nt: TGTGCCAGCAACCACAGGGTCGGGGATACGCAGTATTTT
cdr3_aa: CASNHRVGDTQYF

d_call: NA
clone_size: few
j_call: TRBJ1-6
v_call: TRBV12-5
cdr3_nt: TGTGCTAGTGGTTTGGACCGTAATTCACCCCTCCACTTT
cdr3_aa: CASGLDRNSPLHF

d_call: NA
clone_size: NA
j_call: TRBJ2-1
v_call: TRBV27
cdr3_nt: TGTGCCAGCAGTTCAACCCAGGACGGCTACAATGAGCAGTTCTTC
cdr3_aa: CASSSTQDGYNEQFF

d_call: NA
clone_size: NA
j_call: TRBJ2-7
v_call: TRBV6-2/TRBV6-3
cdr3_nt: TGTGCCAGCAGTTCGTACAGGGAGTACGAGCAGTACTTC
cdr3_aa: CASSSYREYEQYF

d_call: NA
clone_size: NA
j_call: TRBJ1-1
v_call: TRBV3-1/TRBV3-2
cdr3_nt: TGTGCCAGCAGCCGCAACACAGCGAACACTGAAGCTTTCTTT
cdr3_aa: CASSRNTANTEAFF

d_call: NA
clone_size: few
j_call: TRBJ1-6
v_call: TRBV11-3
cdr3_nt: TGTGCCAGCAGCTCGGGGAGCCCTGAACCGGGAGGATCCCTCCACTTT
cdr3_aa: CASSSGSPEPGGSLHF

d_call: NA
clone_size: NA
j_call: TRBJ2-5
v_call: TRBV7-8
cdr3_nt: TGTGCCAGCAGCCCACCCGGGAAGTGGCGCGGAGAGACCCAGTACTTC
cdr3_aa: CASSPPGKWRGETQYF